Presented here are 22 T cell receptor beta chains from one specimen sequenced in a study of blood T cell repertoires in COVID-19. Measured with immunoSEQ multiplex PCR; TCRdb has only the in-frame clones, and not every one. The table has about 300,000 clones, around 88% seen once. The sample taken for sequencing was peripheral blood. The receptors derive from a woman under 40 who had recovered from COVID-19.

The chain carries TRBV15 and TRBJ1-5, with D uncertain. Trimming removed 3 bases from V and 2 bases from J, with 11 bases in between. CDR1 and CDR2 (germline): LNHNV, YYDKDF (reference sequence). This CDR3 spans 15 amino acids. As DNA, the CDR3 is TGTGCCACCAGCAGCGGGATCCAGGGCAATCAGCCCCAGCATTTT. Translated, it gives CATSSGIQGNQPQHF.

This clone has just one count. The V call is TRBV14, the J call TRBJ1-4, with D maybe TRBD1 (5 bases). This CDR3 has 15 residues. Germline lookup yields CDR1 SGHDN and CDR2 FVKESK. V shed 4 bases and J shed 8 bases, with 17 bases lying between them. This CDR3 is CASSRPAGRREKLFF. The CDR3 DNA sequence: TGTGCCAGCAGCCGCCCGGCAGGGAGGAGGGAAAAACTGTTTTTT.

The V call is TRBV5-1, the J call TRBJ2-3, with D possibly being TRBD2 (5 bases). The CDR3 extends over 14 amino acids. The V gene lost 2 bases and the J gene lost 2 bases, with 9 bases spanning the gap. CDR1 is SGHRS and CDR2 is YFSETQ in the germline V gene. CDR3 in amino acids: CASSLGLYTDTQYF. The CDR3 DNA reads TGCGCCAGCAGCTTAGGACTCTACACAGATACGCAGTATTTT. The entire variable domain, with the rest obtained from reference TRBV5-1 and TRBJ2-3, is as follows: KAGVTQTPRYLIKTRGQQVTLSCSPISGHRSVSWYQQTPGQGLQFLFEYFSETQRNKGNFPGRFSGRQFSNSRSEMNVSTLELGDSALYLCASSLGLYTDTQYFGPGTRLTVL.

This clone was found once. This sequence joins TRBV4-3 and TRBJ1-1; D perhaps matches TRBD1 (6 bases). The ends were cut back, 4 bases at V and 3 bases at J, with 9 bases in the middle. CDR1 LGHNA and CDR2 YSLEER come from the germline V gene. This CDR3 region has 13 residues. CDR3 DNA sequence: TGCGCCAGCAGCCTACAGGGCGACACTGAAGCTTTCTTT. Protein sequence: CASSLQGDTEAFF.

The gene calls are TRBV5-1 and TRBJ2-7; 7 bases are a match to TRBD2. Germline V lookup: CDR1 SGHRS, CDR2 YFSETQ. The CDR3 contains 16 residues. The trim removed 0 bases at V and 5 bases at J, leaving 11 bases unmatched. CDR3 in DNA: TGCGCCAGCAGCTTGGGGACGGGAGGAGGCCGGGACGAGCAGTACTTC. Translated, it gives CASSLGTGGGRDEQYF.

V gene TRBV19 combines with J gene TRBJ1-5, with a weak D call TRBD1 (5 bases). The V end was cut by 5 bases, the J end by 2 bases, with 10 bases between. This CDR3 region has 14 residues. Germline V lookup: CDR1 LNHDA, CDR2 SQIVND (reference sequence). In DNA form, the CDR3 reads TGTGCCAGTAGTTTCCTAGGGGGCAATCAGCCCCAGCATTTT. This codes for CASSFLGGNQPQHF.

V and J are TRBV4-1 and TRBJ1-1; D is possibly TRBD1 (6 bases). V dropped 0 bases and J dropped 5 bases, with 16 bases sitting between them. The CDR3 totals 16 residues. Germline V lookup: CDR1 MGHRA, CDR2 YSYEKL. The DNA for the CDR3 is TGCGCCAGCAGCCAAGAACGTGGGGGGGCTCGGACTGAAGCTTTCTTT. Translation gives CASSQERGGARTEAFF.

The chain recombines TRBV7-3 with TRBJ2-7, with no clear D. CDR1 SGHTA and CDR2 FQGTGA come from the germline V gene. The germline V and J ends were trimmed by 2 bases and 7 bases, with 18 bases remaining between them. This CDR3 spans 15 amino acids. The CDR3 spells CASSLQPQVVEEQYF. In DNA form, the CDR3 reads TGTGCCAGCAGCTTACAACCTCAGGTAGTTGAAGAGCAGTACTTC.

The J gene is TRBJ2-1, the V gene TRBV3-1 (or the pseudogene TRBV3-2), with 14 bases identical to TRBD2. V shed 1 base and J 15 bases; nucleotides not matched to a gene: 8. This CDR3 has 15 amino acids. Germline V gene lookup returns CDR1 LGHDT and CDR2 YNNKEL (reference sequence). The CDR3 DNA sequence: TGTGCCAGCAGCCAAGTCGGGACTAGCGGGGGCCTGTGGTTCTTC. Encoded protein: CASSQVGTSGGLWFF.

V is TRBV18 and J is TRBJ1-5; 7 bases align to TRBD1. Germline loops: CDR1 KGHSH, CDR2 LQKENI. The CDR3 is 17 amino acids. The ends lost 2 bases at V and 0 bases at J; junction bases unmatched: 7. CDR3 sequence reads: CASSPGSQGVSNQPQHF. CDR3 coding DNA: TGTGCCAGCTCACCAGGATCGCAGGGGGTTAGCAATCAGCCCCAGCATTTT.

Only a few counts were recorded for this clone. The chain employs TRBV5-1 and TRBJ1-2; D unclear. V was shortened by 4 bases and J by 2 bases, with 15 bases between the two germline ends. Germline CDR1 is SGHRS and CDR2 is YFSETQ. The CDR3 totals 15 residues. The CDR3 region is CASSHTTGDNYGYTF. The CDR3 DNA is TGCGCCAGCAGCCACACCACGGGAGACAACTATGGCTACACCTTC.

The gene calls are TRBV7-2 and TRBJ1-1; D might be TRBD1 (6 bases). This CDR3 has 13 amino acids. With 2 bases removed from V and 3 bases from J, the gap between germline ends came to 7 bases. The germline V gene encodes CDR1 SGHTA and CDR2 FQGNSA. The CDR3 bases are TGTGCCAGCAGCTTAAAGGGGGACACTGAAGCTTTCTTT. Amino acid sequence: CASSLKGDTEAFF.

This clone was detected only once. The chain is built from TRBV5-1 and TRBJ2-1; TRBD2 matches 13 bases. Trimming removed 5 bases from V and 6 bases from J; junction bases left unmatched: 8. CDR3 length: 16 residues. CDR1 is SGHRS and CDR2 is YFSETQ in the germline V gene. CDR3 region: CASRAGLAGVSNEQFF. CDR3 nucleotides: TGCGCCAGCAGAGCCGGACTAGCGGGGGTTTCCAATGAGCAGTTCTTC.

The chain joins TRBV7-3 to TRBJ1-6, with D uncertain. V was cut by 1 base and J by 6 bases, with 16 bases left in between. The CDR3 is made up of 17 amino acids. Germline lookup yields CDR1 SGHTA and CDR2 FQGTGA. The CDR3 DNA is TGTGCCAGCAGCTTAATTCCAGTCACCATACCTAATTCACCCCTCCACTTT. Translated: CASSLIPVTIPNSPLHF.

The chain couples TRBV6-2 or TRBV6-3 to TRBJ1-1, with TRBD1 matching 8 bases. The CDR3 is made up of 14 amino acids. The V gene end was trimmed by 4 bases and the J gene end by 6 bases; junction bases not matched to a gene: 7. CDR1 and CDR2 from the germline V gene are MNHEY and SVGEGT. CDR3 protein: CASSLDRVPAEAFF. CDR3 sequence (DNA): TGTGCCAGCAGTTTGGACAGGGTTCCGGCTGAAGCTTTCTTT.

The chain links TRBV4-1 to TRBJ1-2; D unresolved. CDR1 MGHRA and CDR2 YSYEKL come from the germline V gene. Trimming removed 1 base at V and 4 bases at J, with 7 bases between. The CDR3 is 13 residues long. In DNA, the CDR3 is TGCGCCAGCAGCCAAGGACATTCCTATGGCTACACCTTC. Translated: CASSQGHSYGYTF.

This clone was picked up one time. Here the CDR3 DNA reads TGTGCCAGCAGCTTAGATGACAGGGGAAATCAGCCCCAGCATTTT. Amino acids: CASSLDDRGNQPQHF. J is TRBJ1-5 and V is TRBV7-9, with 8 bases aligning to TRBD1. The CDR3 is made up of 15 amino acids. V lost 1 base, J lost 4 bases, and 3 bases stayed unmatched. Germline loops: CDR1 SEHNR, CDR2 FQNEAQ (reference sequence).

CDR3 loop: CATGQSNTGELFF. In nucleotides, the CDR3 is TGTGCCACCGGACAGTCGAACACCGGGGAGCTGTTTTTT. V gene TRBV7-2 combines with J gene TRBJ2-2; the D gene is possibly TRBD1 (6 bases). CDR3 length equals 13 residues. Germline V lookup: CDR1 SGHTA, CDR2 FQGNSA. Trimming shortened V by 10 bases and J by 0 bases, and 9 bases separated the two germline ends.

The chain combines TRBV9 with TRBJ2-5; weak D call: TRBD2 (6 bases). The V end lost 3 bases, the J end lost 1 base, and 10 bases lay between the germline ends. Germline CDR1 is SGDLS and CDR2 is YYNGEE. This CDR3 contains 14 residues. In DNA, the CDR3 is TGTGCCAGCAGCGGCGGGGAGATCCAAGAGACCCAGTACTTC. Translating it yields CASSGGEIQETQYF.

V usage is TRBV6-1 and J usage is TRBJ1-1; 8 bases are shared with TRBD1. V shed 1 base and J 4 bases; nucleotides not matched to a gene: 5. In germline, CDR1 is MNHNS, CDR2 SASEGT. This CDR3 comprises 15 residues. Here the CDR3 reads CASSEEGQVVTEAFF. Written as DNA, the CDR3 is TGTGCCAGCAGTGAAGAGGGACAGGTGGTCACTGAAGCTTTCTTT.

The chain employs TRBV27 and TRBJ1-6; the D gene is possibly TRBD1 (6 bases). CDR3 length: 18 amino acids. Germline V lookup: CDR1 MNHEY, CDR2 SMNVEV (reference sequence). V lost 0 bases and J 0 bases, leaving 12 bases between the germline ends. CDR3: CASSLSARGGSYNSPLHF. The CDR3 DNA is TGTGCCAGCAGTTTATCCGCTAGGGGGGGCTCCTATAATTCACCCCTCCACTTT.

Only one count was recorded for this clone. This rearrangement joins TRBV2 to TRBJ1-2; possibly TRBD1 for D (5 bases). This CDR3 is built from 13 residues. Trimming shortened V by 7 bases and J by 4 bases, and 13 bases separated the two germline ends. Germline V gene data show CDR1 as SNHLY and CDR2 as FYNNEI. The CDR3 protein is CASTTDSLYGYTF. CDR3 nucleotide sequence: TGTGCCAGCACGACAGATTCTCTCTATGGCTACACCTTC. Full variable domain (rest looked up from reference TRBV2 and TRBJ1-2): EPEVTQTPSHQVTQMGQEVILRCVPISNHLYFYWYRQILGQKVEFLVSFYNNEISEKSEIFDDQFSVERPDGSNFTLKIRSTKLEDSAMYFCASTTDSLYGYTFGSGTRLTVV.